This TCR beta chain was sequenced in a study of Ad26.COV2.S vaccination and SARS-CoV-2 variants. TCRdb's table, derived via immunoSEQ multiplex PCR, lists solely in-frame clones and lacks some. In the table there are about 350,000 clones, 88% of which are singletons. As for treatment: around 19 received Ad26.COV2.S at low or high dose, single or two shots; about 5 received placebo; per-sample allocation not given. Specimens were obtained on day 63 following the first vaccine or placebo injection. The V gene's germline CDR1 is SGHRS and CDR2 YFSETQ. This CDR3 region has 17 residues. The J segment lost 4 bases and the V segment lost 4 bases, leaving 15 bases of the junction unmatched.

This specimen consisted of peripheral blood, obtained in a trial of Ad26.COV2.S vaccine versus placebo. This rearrangement joins TRBV5-1 to TRBJ2-5, with 8 bases that match TRBD2. This sequence was found in a person aged 18 to 65 who received the Ad26.COV2.S COVID-19 vaccine or a placebo. CDR3 loop: CASSRWGERETGETQYF. The CDR3 region has the DNA TGCGCCAGCAGCCGGTGGGGTGAGCGGGAGACGGGAGAGACCCAGTACTTC. The variable domain in full, completed from reference TRBV5-1 and TRBJ2-5, reads KAGVTQTPRYLIKTRGQQVTLSCSPISGHRSVSWYQQTPGQGLQFLFEYFSETQRNKGNFPGRFSGRQFSNSRSEMNVSTLELGDSALYLCASSRWGERETGETQYFGPGTRLLVL.